This TCR beta chain was identified in a study of blood T cell repertoires in COVID-19. Study-level background: Samples taken during acute and convalescent COVID-19 were collected in the United States, Italy and Spain.

CDR1 and CDR2 (germline): SGHVS, FNYEAQ. The CDR3 extends over 18 amino acids. The V segment lost 5 bases and the J segment 7 bases; nucleotides outside the gene matches: 12. In the source study's methods: By means of reference gene primer amplification, nucleated cell counts were estimated. Sequenced by immunoSEQ multiplex PCR; TCRdb stores in-frame clones only, minus some. That table supplies the V and J calls and clone size; D and trimming were determined from the DNA. The sample lists about 220,000 clones; approximately 82% were seen once. A single count supports this clone. Source material: peripheral blood. The TCR sequence derives from a man aged 50-59 years with active or convalescent COVID-19. The rearrangement links TRBV7-6 to TRBJ2-2; 14 positions match TRBD2. CDR3 region: CASSPGLAGGSLNGELFF. In nucleotides, the CDR3 is TGTGCCAGCAGCCCCGGACTAGCGGGGGGTTCTCTAAACGGGGAGCTGTTTTTT.